This TCR beta chain stems from a study of early T cells in non-severe SARS-CoV-2 infection (dated by TCRdb to the early 2020s). Regarding the complete study: TCR sequencing used bulk RNA from unsorted whole blood, so alpha and beta chains could not be paired.

What the authors observed across the whole study: VDJdb matching was skewed toward anti-spike CD8 responses, so virus-specific expansions were likely underestimated and private and CD4 specificities were missed.

Library preparation was by 5' RACE. The reads were generated on a NextSeq 500. The TCR library protocol attached unique molecular identifiers to individual cDNA molecules to correct for sequencing error and PCR bias. Both TCR alpha and beta chains were sequenced, and tight co-correlation was observed between alpha and beta sequence abundances in each sample. In the original analysis: V gene, J gene and CDR3 annotation of TCR sequences was performed with Decombinator V4. Expanded TCRs were defined as changing significantly between any two time points under a Poisson model with p below 0.0001. TCR abundances were normalised to the total number of TCRs sequenced per sample and were expressed as counts per million. TRAV1-2 paired with TRAJ12, TRAJ20 or TRAJ33 defined MAIT TCRs, while TRAV10 paired with TRAJ18 defined iNKT TCRs. VDJdb, accessed on 1 November 2021, was searched for TCRs annotated for CMV, EBV and SARS-CoV-2, and TCRs annotated for more than one antigen were excluded. TCRdb's own reprocessing of the public reads used fastp at Q25 and MiXCR and kept productive beta chains. Rows with one shared CDR3 protein collapse into an entry with the most common genes and DNA. TCRdb's processing, not the authors' own work, is the source of the V and J calls. Across this sample there are roughly 27,000 distinct CDR3 sequences, with 3.5% to 5% seen only once. The ten largest account for approximately 4.4% of the sample.

At least ten counts were recorded for this clonotype. It lacks a known antigen. Per-base qualities were not stored, and no clone one base away is much larger. The CDR3 runs 11 amino acids, cysteine and phenylalanine included. The only DNA kept is the CDR3, 33 bases in frame from the first base. Trimming removed 0 bases from V and 9 bases from J, leaving 4 bases between the germline ends. CDR1 SGHRS and CDR2 YFSETQ were looked up in the germline V gene. This was a case-control study nested in a cohort of healthcare workers in London, UK, who had nasopharyngeal swab PCR tests and blood samples taken every week. Healthcare workers were enrolled in the week of the UK lockdown, from 23 to 31 March 2020, and were followed every week for up to about 16 weeks.

In this chain, TRBV5-1 is recombined with TRBJ2-1; no D gene is confidently identified. Sequencing was carried out using whole blood. The receptor was isolated from an adult who was a healthcare worker with PCR-confirmed SARS-CoV-2 infection or an uninfected control (not recorded which). The sequence in DNA is TGCGCCAGCAGCTTGGCTGGTGAGCAGTTCTTC. Protein translation: CASSLAGEQFF.